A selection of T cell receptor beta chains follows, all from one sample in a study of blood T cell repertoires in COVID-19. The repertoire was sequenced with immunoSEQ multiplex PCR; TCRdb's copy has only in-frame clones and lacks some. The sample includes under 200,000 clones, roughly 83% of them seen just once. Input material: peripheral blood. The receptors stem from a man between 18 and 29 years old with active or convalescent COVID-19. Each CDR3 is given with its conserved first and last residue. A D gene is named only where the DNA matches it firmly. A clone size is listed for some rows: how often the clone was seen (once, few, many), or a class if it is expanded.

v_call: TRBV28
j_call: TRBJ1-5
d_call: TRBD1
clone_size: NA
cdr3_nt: TGTGCCAGCAGTCAAAACAGGGGGAGCAATCAGCCCCAGCATTTT
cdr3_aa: CASSQNRGSNQPQHF

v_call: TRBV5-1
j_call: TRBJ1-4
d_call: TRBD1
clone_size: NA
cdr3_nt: TGCGCCAGCAGCTTGCGGGACAGGGGACAGGAACTGTTTTTT
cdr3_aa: CASSLRDRGQELFF

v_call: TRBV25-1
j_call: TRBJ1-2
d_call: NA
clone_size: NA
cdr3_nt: TGTGCCAGCAGTGATCCGGGACTGGGAAACTATGGCTACACCTTC
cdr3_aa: CASSDPGLGNYGYTF

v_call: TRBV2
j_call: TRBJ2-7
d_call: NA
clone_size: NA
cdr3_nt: TGTGCCAGCAGTGAACGGTACGAGCAGTACTTC
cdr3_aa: CASSERYEQYF

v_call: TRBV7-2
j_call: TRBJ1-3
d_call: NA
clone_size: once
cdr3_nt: TGTGCCAGCAGCTTCTTCTCAAGCCCCGGAAACACCATATATTTT
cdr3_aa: CASSFFSSPGNTIYF

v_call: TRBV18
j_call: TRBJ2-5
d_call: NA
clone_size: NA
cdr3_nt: TGTGCCAGCTCACCAAATAGAGCCCGTGAGACCCAGTACTTC
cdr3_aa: CASSPNRARETQYF

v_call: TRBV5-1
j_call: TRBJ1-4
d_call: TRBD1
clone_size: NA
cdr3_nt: TGCGCCAGCAGCATGGGGGACAGGGGGAATGAAAAACTGTTTTTT
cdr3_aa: CASSMGDRGNEKLFF

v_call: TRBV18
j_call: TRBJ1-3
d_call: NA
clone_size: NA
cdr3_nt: TGTGCCAGCTCACCCAGGGGTTTCTTTGGAAACACCATATATTTT
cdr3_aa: CASSPRGFFGNTIYF

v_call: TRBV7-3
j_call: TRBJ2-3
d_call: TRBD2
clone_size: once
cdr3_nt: TGTGCCAGCAGCTCCACGGGACTAGCGAGCGATACGCAGTATTTT
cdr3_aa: CASSSTGLASDTQYF

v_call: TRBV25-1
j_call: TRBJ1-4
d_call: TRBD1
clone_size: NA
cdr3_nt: TGTGCCAGCAGTCCCTTGACAGGGGTCGGGGAAAAACTGTTTTTT
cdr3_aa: CASSPLTGVGEKLFF

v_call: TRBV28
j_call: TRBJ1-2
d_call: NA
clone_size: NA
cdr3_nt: TGTGCCAGCAGTTTATCCAGTTATGGCTACACCTTC
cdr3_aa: CASSLSSYGYTF

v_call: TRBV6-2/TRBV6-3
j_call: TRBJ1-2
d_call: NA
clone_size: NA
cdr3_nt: TGTGCCAGCAGTCCCACAGCTAACTATGGCTACACCTTC
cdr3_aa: CASSPTANYGYTF

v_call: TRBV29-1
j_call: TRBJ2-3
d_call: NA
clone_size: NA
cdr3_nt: TGCAGCGTTGAATTTCCCAGATCAGATACGCAGTATTTT
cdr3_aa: CSVEFPRSDTQYF

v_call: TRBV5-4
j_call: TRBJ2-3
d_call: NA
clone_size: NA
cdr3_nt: TGTGCCAGCAGCTTAACTAGCACAGATACGCAGTATTTT
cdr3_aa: CASSLTSTDTQYF

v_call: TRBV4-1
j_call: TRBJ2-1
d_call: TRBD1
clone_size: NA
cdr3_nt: TGCGCCAGCAGCCAAGCGGACAGGACCGACAATGAGCAGTTCTTC
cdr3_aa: CASSQADRTDNEQFF

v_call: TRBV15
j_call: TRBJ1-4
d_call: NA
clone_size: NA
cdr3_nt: TGTGCCACCAGCGCCCGGGACACCAGTTCAACTAATGAAAAACTGTTTTTT
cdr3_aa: CATSARDTSSTNEKLFF

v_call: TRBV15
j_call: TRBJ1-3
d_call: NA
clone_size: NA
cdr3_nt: TGTGCCACCAGCAGAGATATAGGGGCTGGAAACACCATATATTTT
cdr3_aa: CATSRDIGAGNTIYF

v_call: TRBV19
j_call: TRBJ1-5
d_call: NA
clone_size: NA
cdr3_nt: TGTGCCAGTAGTACGACACACAGCAATCAGCCCCAGCATTTT
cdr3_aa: CASSTTHSNQPQHF

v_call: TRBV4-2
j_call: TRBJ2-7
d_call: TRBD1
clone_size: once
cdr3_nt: TGTGCCAGCAGCCCCCGGGACAGGGGTTCCTACGAGCAGTACTTC
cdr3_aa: CASSPRDRGSYEQYF

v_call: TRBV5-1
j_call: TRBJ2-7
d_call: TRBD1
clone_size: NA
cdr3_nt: TGCGCCAGCAGCACTCTACGAGGGGGCGACGAGCAGTACTTC
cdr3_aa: CASSTLRGGDEQYF

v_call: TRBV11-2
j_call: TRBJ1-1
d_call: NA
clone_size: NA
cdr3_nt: TGTGCCAGCAGCTCCCATCTTAGGGCAGGGCTCTTGAACACTGAAGCTTTCTTT
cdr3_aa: CASSSHLRAGLLNTEAFF

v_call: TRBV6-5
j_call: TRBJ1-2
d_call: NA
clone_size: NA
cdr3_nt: TGTGCCAGCAGTCGGGGGGTGGGCTATGGCTACACCTTC
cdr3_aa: CASSRGVGYGYTF

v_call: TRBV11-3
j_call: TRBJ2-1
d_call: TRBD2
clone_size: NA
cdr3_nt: TGTGCCAGCAGCCCGGGGGGGAAGGTGAATGAGCAGTTCTTC
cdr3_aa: CASSPGGKVNEQFF

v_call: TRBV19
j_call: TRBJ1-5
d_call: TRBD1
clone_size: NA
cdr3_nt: TGTGCCAGTAGTATAGAGGGACAGGTTCATCAGCCCCAGCATTTT
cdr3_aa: CASSIEGQVHQPQHF

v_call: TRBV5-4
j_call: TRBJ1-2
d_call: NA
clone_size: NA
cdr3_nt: TGTGCCAGCAGCTCCCTCTATGGCTACACCTTC
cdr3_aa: CASSSLYGYTF

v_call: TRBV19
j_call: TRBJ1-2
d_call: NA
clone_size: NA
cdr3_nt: TGTGCCAGTAGGGAGGGGCTGTACTATGGCTACACCTTC
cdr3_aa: CASREGLYYGYTF

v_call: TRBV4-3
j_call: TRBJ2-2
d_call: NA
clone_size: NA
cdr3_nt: TGCGCCAGCAGCCAAGTTTCATTGGGGGAGCTGTTTTTT
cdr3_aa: CASSQVSLGELFF

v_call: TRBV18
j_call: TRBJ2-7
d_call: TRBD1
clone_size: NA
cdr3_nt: TGTGCCAGTACCTTTCAGGCAGGGGGCAACGGGAACGAGCAGTACTTC
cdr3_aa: CASTFQAGGNGNEQYF

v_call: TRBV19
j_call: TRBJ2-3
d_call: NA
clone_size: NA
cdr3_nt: TGTGCCAGTAGTCTGACTAGCACAGATACGCAGTATTTT
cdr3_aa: CASSLTSTDTQYF

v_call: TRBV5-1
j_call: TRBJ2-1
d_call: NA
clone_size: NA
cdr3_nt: TGCGCCAGCAGCTGGCCCCCGGCTGGGGCTGATGACAATGAGCAGTTCTTC
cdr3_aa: CASSWPPAGADDNEQFF

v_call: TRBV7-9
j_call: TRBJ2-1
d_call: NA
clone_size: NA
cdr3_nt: TGTGCCAGCAGCTTAAAGCTTCATCGGTTCTTC
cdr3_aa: CASSLKLHRFF

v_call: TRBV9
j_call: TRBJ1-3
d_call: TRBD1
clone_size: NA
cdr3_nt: TGTGCCAGCAACAGGGGGGAAGGTGGAAACACCATATATTTT
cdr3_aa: CASNRGEGGNTIYF

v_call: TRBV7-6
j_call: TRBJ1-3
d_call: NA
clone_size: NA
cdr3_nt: TGTGCCAGCAGCTCAAATACAGGGTACGGAAACACCATATATTTT
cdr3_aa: CASSSNTGYGNTIYF

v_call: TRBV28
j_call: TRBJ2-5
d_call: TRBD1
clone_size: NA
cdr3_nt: TGTGCCAGCAGTTTGGCAGGGGGCGGCCAAGAGACCCAGTACTTC
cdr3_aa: CASSLAGGGQETQYF

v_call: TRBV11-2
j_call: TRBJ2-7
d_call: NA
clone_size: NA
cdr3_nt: TGTGCCAGCAGCTTAGGTAGACAAGGATCCTACGAGCAGTACTTC
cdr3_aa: CASSLGRQGSYEQYF

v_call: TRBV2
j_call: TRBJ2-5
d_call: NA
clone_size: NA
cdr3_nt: TGTGCCAGCAGTGAAGCGCTAGGCAGCCAAGAGACCCAGTACTTC
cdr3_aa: CASSEALGSQETQYF

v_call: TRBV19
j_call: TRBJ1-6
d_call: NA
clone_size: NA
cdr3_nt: TGTGCCAGTAGTAAAGAGAGCTCCTATAATTCACCCCTCCACTTT
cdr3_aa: CASSKESSYNSPLHF

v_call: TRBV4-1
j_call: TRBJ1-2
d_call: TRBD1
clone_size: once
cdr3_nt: TGCGCCAGCAGCCAATCCCGACAGGGTTCGGGTATAAACTATGGCTACACCTTC
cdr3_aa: CASSQSRQGSGINYGYTF

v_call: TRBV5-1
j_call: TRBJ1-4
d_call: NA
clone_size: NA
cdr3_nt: TGCGCCAGCAGGAGGTCAGGGGTGGTTAATGAAAAACTGTTTTTT
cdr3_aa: CASRRSGVVNEKLFF

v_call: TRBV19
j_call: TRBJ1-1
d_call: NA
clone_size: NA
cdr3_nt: TGTGCCAGTAGTGGGGTTTGGCCCAGGAGGGCAAACACTGAAGCTTTCTTT
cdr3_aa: CASSGVWPRRANTEAFF

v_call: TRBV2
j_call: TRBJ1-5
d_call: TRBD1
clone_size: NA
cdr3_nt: TGTGCCAGCAGAGGAGGGACAGGGGATTCCTTTTATAGCAATCAGCCCCAGCATTTT
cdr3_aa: CASRGGTGDSFYSNQPQHF

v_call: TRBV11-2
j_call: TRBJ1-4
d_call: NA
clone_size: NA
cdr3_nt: TGTGCCAGCAAATCGGGGGGCACTAATGAAAAACTGTTTTTT
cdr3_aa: CASKSGGTNEKLFF

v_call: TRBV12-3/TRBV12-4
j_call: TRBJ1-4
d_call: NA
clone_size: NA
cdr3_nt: TGTGCCAGCAGCTCAGGGGAAGAAAAACTGTTTTTT
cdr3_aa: CASSSGEEKLFF

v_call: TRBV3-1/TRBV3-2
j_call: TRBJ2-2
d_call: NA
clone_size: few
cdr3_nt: TGTGCCAGCAGCCAAGCAGCCAGCGCCGTGACTAGGACCAACACCGGGGAGCTGTTTTTT
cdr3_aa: CASSQAASAVTRTNTGELFF

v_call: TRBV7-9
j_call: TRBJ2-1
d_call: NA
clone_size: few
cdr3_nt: TGTGCCAGCAGCTTAGGCGGGTTTAGCTCCTACAATGAGCAGTTCTTC
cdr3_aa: CASSLGGFSSYNEQFF

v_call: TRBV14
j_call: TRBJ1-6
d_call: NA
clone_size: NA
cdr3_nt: TGTGCCAGCAGCCAAGAAACAGATAATTCACCCCTCCACTTT
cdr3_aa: CASSQETDNSPLHF

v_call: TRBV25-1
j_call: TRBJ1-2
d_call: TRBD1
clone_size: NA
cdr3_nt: TGTGCCAGCAGTGCGCGACAGGGCGTTTATGGCTACACCTTC
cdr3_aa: CASSARQGVYGYTF

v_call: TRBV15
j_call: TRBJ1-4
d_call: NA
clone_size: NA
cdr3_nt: TGTGCCACCAGCAGAGATCGGGTGGAAAAACTGTTTTTT
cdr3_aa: CATSRDRVEKLFF

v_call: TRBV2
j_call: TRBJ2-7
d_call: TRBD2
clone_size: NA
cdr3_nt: TGTGCCAGCAGTGGTGGGACTAGCGGCAGTCCCCTTCCCTACGAGCAGTACTTC
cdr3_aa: CASSGGTSGSPLPYEQYF

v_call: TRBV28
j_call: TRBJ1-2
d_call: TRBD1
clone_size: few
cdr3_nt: TGTGCCAGCAGTTTAAACAGGGGGGAGACGTGGGGCTACACCTTC
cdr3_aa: CASSLNRGETWGYTF

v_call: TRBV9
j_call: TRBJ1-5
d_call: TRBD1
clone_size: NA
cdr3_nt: TGTGCCAGCAGCGTAGTATTTCAAGGGGGCTGTATCAATCAGCCCCAGCATTTT
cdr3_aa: CASSVVFQGGCINQPQHF

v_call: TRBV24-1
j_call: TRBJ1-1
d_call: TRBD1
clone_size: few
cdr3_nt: TGTGCCGCCGATTTTACCGGGACAGAAAACACTGAAGCTTTCTTT
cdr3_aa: CAADFTGTENTEAFF

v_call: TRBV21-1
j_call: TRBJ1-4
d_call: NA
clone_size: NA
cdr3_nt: TGTGCCAGTAACCAAATCCACAGGGGTCCCCTCCACTCAACTAATGAAAAACTGTTTTTT
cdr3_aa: CASNQIHRGPLHSTNEKLFF

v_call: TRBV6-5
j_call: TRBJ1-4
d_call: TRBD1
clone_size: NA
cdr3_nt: TGTGCCAGCAGTACCCGAAGACAGGGGAATGAAAAACTGTTTTTT
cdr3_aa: CASSTRRQGNEKLFF

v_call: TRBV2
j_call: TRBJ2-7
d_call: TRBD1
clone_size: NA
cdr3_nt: TGTGCCAGCAGTACCCCGGGACAGCGTGCCTACGAGCAGTACTTC
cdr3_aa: CASSTPGQRAYEQYF